A selection of T cell receptor beta chains follows, all from one sample in a study of shared clonotypes between healthy human individuals. Sequencing used immunoSEQ multiplex PCR; TCRdb keeps in-frame clones, though not all of them. The sample records more than 2 million clones, less than 95% being singletons. Sequencing used naive CD8+ T cells sorted from blood. The origin of the receptors is a man between 18 and 29 years old in good health. The CDR3 runs from the conserved cysteine through the conserved F or W. The D gene is left open where the match is weak. Clone size, where shown, is once, few, many, or a class for clones that have expanded.

abundance | d_gene | j_gene | v_gene | CDR3aa | CDR3nt
NA | NA | TRBJ1-1 | TRBV7-9 | CASSPLLGVDTEAFF | TGTGCCAGCAGCCCCCTTCTAGGTGTGGACACTGAAGCTTTCTTT
NA | NA | TRBJ1-2 | TRBV27 | CASSLVGANYGYTF | TGTGCCAGCAGTTTAGTGGGGGCTAACTATGGCTACACCTTC
once | NA | TRBJ1-1 | TRBV7-9 | CASSGEGDDTEAFF | TGTGCCAGCAGCGGGGAGGGAGATGACACTGAAGCTTTCTTT
NA | TRBD1 | TRBJ2-5 | TRBV28 | CASSLTGGPETQYF | TGTGCCAGCAGCCTTACAGGGGGTCCAGAGACCCAGTACTTC
NA | NA | TRBJ1-2 | TRBV19 | CASSIDIEELYGYTF | TGTGCCAGTAGTATAGATATCGAGGAACTCTATGGCTACACCTTC
once | NA | TRBJ2-5 | TRBV5-4 | CASSLAQRSQETQYF | TGTGCCAGCAGCTTGGCCCAGCGGAGCCAAGAGACCCAGTACTTC
NA | NA | TRBJ1-5 | TRBV2 | CASSVGTQPQHF | TGTGCCAGCAGTGTAGGGACGCAGCCCCAGCATTTT
many | TRBD2 | TRBJ2-1 | TRBV19 | CASKGLAGWDEQFF | TGTGCCAGTAAAGGGCTAGCGGGATGGGATGAGCAGTTCTTC
NA | TRBD1 | TRBJ1-6 | TRBV6-6 | CATQTGLYNSPLHF | TGTGCCACACAGACAGGGCTCTATAATTCACCCCTCCACTTT
once | NA | TRBJ1-2 | TRBV9 | CASSALKGEERANYGYTF | TGTGCCAGCAGCGCGTTAAAAGGGGAGGAACGAGCTAACTATGGCTACACCTTC
NA | NA | TRBJ1-4 | TRBV2 | CASRETTMIGEKLFF | TGTGCCAGCAGGGAGACGACCATGATTGGAGAAAAACTGTTTTTT
NA | TRBD2 | TRBJ2-7 | TRBV4-3 | CASSPSGGDYEQYF | TGCGCCAGCAGCCCGTCGGGAGGGGATTACGAGCAGTACTTC
NA | TRBD1 | TRBJ1-2 | TRBV5-3 | CARSLDFWDSYGYTF | TGTGCCAGAAGCTTGGATTTCTGGGACAGCTATGGCTACACCTTC
NA | NA | TRBJ1-5 | TRBV5-6 | CASNFGGANQPQHF | TGTGCCAGCAACTTCGGAGGGGCTAATCAGCCCCAGCATTTT
once | TRBD1 | TRBJ2-6 | TRBV9 | CASSWGTVDSGANVLTF | TGTGCCAGCAGCTGGGGGACAGTCGATTCTGGGGCCAACGTCCTGACTTTC
NA | NA | TRBJ1-1 | TRBV2 | CASSFLEAFF | TGTGCCAGCAGTTTTCTGGAAGCTTTCTTT
NA | NA | TRBJ1-5 | TRBV6-6 | CASRVRDGNQPQHF | TGTGCCAGCAGAGTCCGGGACGGCAATCAGCCCCAGCATTTT
NA | TRBD1 | TRBJ1-5 | TRBV2 | CASSTGVLSNQPQHF | TGTGCCAGCAGCACAGGGGTCCTGAGCAATCAGCCCCAGCATTTT
once | NA | TRBJ2-5 | TRBV2 | CASSEPIETQYF | TGTGCCAGCAGTGAGCCCATTGAGACCCAGTACTTC
NA | NA | TRBJ2-1 | TRBV5-4 | CASSLEGGGNEQFF | TGTGCCAGCAGCTTGGAGGGTGGCGGGAATGAGCAGTTCTTC
NA | TRBD2 | TRBJ2-7 | TRBV5-4 | CASSLGLAGARQYF | TGTGCCAGCAGCCTGGGACTAGCGGGGGCGCGGCAGTACTTC
NA | NA | TRBJ2-7 | TRBV7-3 | CASSPPGGEQYF | TGTGCCAGCAGCCCCCCAGGGGGGGAGCAGTACTTC
NA | TRBD2 | TRBJ2-7 | TRBV6-6 | CASSFPASGGYEQYF | TGTGCCAGCAGTTTCCCCGCTAGCGGCGGCTACGAGCAGTACTTC
NA | NA | TRBJ2-7 | TRBV28 | CASGYAVDREQYF | TGTGCCAGCGGATATGCGGTCGACAGGGAGCAGTACTTC
NA | NA | TRBJ1-1 | TRBV7-9 | CASSFLGSGNTEAFF | TGTGCCAGCAGCTTTTTAGGGTCAGGGAACACTGAAGCTTTCTTT
NA | TRBD2 | TRBJ2-5 | TRBV4-1 | CASSQDSRDGGETQYF | TGCGCCAGCAGCCAAGATAGTAGGGACGGGGGGGAGACCCAGTACTTC
NA | TRBD2 | TRBJ2-3 | TRBV5-1 | CASSLEASGGIADTQYF | TGCGCCAGCAGCTTGGAGGCTAGCGGGGGAATCGCAGATACGCAGTATTTT
NA | NA | TRBJ2-6 | TRBV29-1 | CSGIDSSSGANVLTF | TGCAGCGGTATAGACAGCTCCTCTGGGGCCAACGTCCTGACTTTC
NA | NA | TRBJ1-5 | TRBV28 | CASSLLPGGPSNQPQHF | TGTGCCAGCAGTCTTCTCCCGGGGGGGCCTAGCAATCAGCCCCAGCATTTT
NA | TRBD2 | TRBJ2-3 | TRBV2 | CASSGLATDTQYF | TGTGCCAGCAGTGGACTAGCCACAGATACGCAGTATTTT
NA | NA | TRBJ1-1 | TRBV5-6 | CASSIMTGFLHTEAFF | TGTGCCAGCAGCATAATGACAGGATTCCTGCACACTGAAGCTTTCTTT
NA | TRBD1 | TRBJ1-4 | TRBV7-2 | CASSYRSGTVNEKLFF | TGTGCCAGCAGCTATAGATCCGGGACAGTAAATGAAAAACTGTTTTTT
NA | NA | TRBJ2-1 | TRBV7-9 | CASSLAGLNEQFF | TGTGCCAGCAGCTTAGCAGGGTTAAATGAGCAGTTCTTC
once | NA | TRBJ2-1 | TRBV5-4 | CASSWLGSGAYNEQFF | TGTGCCAGCAGCTGGTTGGGAAGCGGCGCCTACAATGAGCAGTTCTTC
NA | NA | TRBJ1-3 | TRBV2 | CASPKDGLAGNTIYF | TGTGCCAGCCCCAAAGATGGACTTGCTGGAAACACCATATATTTT
once | NA | TRBJ2-7 | TRBV1 | CTSSQLIAGGQCYEQYF | TGCACCAGCAGCCAACTCATAGCGGGGGGGCAGTGTTACGAGCAGTACTTC
NA | NA | TRBJ2-5 | TRBV7-9 | CASNAVEQETQYF | TGTGCCAGCAACGCGGTGGAGCAAGAGACCCAGTACTTC
once | NA | TRBJ2-7 | TRBV7-9 | CASSVGTSPYEQYF | TGTGCCAGCAGCGTAGGGACTTCGCCCTACGAGCAGTACTTC
NA | TRBD2 | TRBJ2-7 | TRBV27 | CAIRLPTSGSSYEQYF | TGTGCCATTCGACTCCCAACTAGCGGGAGCTCCTACGAGCAGTACTTC
NA | NA | TRBJ1-1 | TRBV30 | CAWSIGWSTEAFF | TGTGCCTGGAGCATTGGGTGGTCTACTGAAGCTTTCTTT
NA | TRBD1 | TRBJ2-7 | TRBV29-1 | CSVDLLGQGAYEQYF | TGCAGCGTTGATTTATTGGGACAGGGGGCTTACGAGCAGTACTTC
NA | NA | TRBJ1-1 | TRBV11-2 | CASSPDPTTEAFF | TGTGCCAGCAGCCCAGACCCGACCACTGAAGCTTTCTTT
NA | NA | TRBJ2-3 | TRBV4-3 | CASSQDYTGEADTQYF | TGCGCCAGCAGCCAAGATTACACAGGGGAGGCAGATACGCAGTATTTT
NA | TRBD2 | TRBJ2-7 | TRBV10-3 | CAISDFSGRTSGVNEQYF | TGTGCCATCAGTGACTTTTCCGGGCGGACTAGCGGGGTCAACGAGCAGTACTTC
NA | NA | TRBJ2-3 | TRBV7-2 | CASSLWRALVPDTQYF | TGTGCCAGCAGCTTATGGAGGGCCTTAGTCCCAGATACGCAGTATTTT